Presented here are 30 T cell receptor beta chains from one specimen sequenced in a study of beta chain features in type 1 diabetes. Expressed TCRB transcripts were sequenced because the isolated RNA had all been reverse transcribed beforehand. The repertoire was sequenced with immunoSEQ multiplex PCR; TCRdb's copy has only in-frame clones and lacks some. The data hold 860,000 or so clones, with about a sixth observed a single time. The sequenced sample consisted of naive CD4+ T cells from blood. Every receptor here comes from a woman in her late teens or twenties in good health.

J is TRBJ2-3 and V is TRBV5-1, with D perhaps TRBD2 (6 bases). The germline V and J ends were trimmed by 1 base and 4 bases, with 13 bases remaining between them. The CDR3 consists of 15 residues. The germline CDR1 and CDR2 sequences are SGHRS and YFSETQ. DNA for the CDR3: TGCGCCAGCAGCTTGTCGGGAGTGTCGGCAGATACGCAGTATTTT. Translated, it gives CASSLSGVSADTQYF.

This clone has just a few counts. The chain combines TRBV29-1 with TRBJ2-5; TRBD1 agrees at 9 bases. In germline, CDR1 is SQVTM, CDR2 ANQGSEA. The CDR3 length is 14 residues. After removal of 4 bases from V and 5 bases from J, the junction contained 8 bases not matched to a gene. In DNA form, the CDR3 reads TGCAGCGTTGTTGGGACAGGGAAATCGGAGACCCAGTACTTC. Translating it yields CSVVGTGKSETQYF.

This clone was counted between two and nine times. The rearrangement uses TRBV2 and TRBJ2-7; 8 nucleotides agree with TRBD1. CDR3 length equals 17 residues. From germline, CDR1 is SNHLY and CDR2 FYNNEI. J gave up 3 bases and V 0 bases, and 10 bases lay outside the gene matches. CDR3 nucleotide sequence: TGTGCCAGCAGTGAAGCTGGGGTACAGGGGGAATTCTACGAGCAGTACTTC. Translating gives CASSEAGVQGEFYEQYF.

In this sample, this clone turned up a few times. The genes are TRBV10-3 and TRBJ1-1; the D is unclear. This CDR3 contains 13 residues. V was shortened by 6 bases and J by 1 base, with 9 bases between the two germline ends. Germline V gene sequence: CDR1 ENHRY, CDR2 SYGVKD. CDR3 coding DNA: TGTGCCATCAGGGACGGTAGGAACACTGAAGCTTTCTTT. It is translated as CAIRDGRNTEAFF.

The sample holds a few counts of this clone. CDR3 region: CASSSRGGAPDTQYF. The CDR3 nucleotides read TGTGCCAGCAGCTCAAGGGGAGGGGCCCCAGATACGCAGTATTTT. V and J are TRBV7-3 and TRBJ2-3; 7 bases are a match to TRBD2. The V and J ends lost 4 bases and 4 bases, in that order; junction bases with no gene match: 8. The CDR3 is 15 amino acids. Germline V lookup: CDR1 SGHTA, CDR2 FQGTGA.

Worth noting for this clone: The sample carries other DNA sequences with the same CDR3. The chain uses TRBV28 and TRBJ2-3; 7 bases are a match to TRBD1. V dropped 4 bases and J dropped 0; count of bases not matched to a gene: 4. CDR1 and CDR2 from the germline V gene are MDHEN and SYDVKM. This CDR3 has 15 residues. This CDR3 reads CASSSGQRSTDTQYF. DNA of the CDR3: TGTGCCAGCAGTTCGGGACAGAGGAGCACAGATACGCAGTATTTT. The entire variable domain, with the rest obtained from reference TRBV28 and TRBJ2-3, is as follows: DVKVTQSSRYLVKRTGEKVFLECVQDMDHENMFWYRQDPGLGLRLIYFSYDVKMKEKGDIPEGYSVSREKKERFSLILESASTNQTSMYLCASSSGQRSTDTQYFGPGTRLTVL.

This chain joins TRBV2 and TRBJ2-3; the match to TRBD2 covers 11 bases. Germline loops: CDR1 SNHLY, CDR2 FYNNEI. The CDR3 covers 15 residues. Trimming removed 6 bases from V and 3 bases from J; junction bases left unmatched: 5. Here the CDR3 reads CASRILAGGTDTQYF. The CDR3, as DNA: TGTGCCAGCAGAATCCTAGCGGGAGGAACAGATACGCAGTATTTT. The whole variable domain, remainder taken from reference TRBV2 and TRBJ2-3, is EPEVTQTPSHQVTQMGQEVILRCVPISNHLYFYWYRQILGQKVEFLVSFYNNEISEKSEIFDDQFSVERPDGSNFTLKIRSTKLEDSAMYFCASRILAGGTDTQYFGPGTRLTVL.

The J gene is TRBJ2-2, the V gene TRBV5-1, with TRBD2 matching 9 bases. Germline CDR1 is SGHRS and CDR2 is YFSETQ. There are 16 residues in the CDR3. The V and J ends lost 0 bases and 1 base, in that order; junction bases with no gene match: 1. CDR3 nucleotide sequence: TGCGCCAGCAGCTTGGTAGCGGGAGAGAACACCGGGGAGCTGTTTTTT. It translates to CASSLVAGENTGELFF.

The genes are TRBV7-2 and TRBJ2-1, with 11 positions matching TRBD1. The V gene's germline CDR1 is SGHTA and CDR2 FQGNSA. V trimming: 2 bases; J trimming: 9 bases; junction bases outside the gene matches: 6. This CDR3 is built from 15 residues. In DNA, the CDR3 is TGTGCCAGCAGCTTAAGGGACAGGGGGTTGGGTGAGCAGTTCTTC. This codes for CASSLRDRGLGEQFF.

This clone was recorded a few times. The V and J genes are TRBV4-1 and TRBJ2-4, with 7 bases fitting TRBD1. Looked up from germline, CDR1 is MGHRA and CDR2 is YSYEKL. V shed 2 bases and J 8 bases; nucleotides not matched to a gene: 3. The CDR3 consists of 13 residues. CDR3 sequence reads: CASSQTGVHIQYF. The CDR3, as DNA: TGCGCCAGCAGCCAAACAGGGGTTCACATTCAGTACTTC.

Only a few counts were recorded for this clone. The same CDR3 is also encoded by other DNA sequences in this sample. The V call is TRBV7-3, the J call TRBJ2-6, with no clear D. Trimming took off 2 bases at V and 0 bases at J, with 5 bases between the two ends. Germline V gene lookup returns CDR1 SGHTA and CDR2 FQGTGA. This CDR3 has 15 residues. The CDR3 region is CASSLQSSGANVLTF. The CDR3 bases are TGTGCCAGCAGCTTACAGTCCTCTGGGGCCAACGTCCTGACTTTC. Full variable domain (rest looked up from reference TRBV7-3 and TRBJ2-6): GAGVSQTPSNKVTEKGKYVELRCDPISGHTALYWYRQSLGQGPEFLIYFQGTGAADDSGLPNDRFFAVRPEGSVSTLKIQRTERGDSAVYLCASSLQSSGANVLTFGAGSRLTVL.

Here the CDR3 DNA reads TGTGCCAGCAGCTTATATGGCACAGATACGCAGTATTTT. Translating it yields CASSLYGTDTQYF. The rearrangement links TRBV11-3 to TRBJ2-3, with D unclear. V shed 2 bases and J shed 1 base, with 4 bases lying between them. The CDR3 loop spans 13 amino acids. CDR1 is SGHNT and CDR2 is YENEEA in the germline V gene.

The gene calls are TRBV9 and TRBJ2-3, with D possibly being TRBD1 or TRBD2 (5 bases each). Germline V gene lookup returns CDR1 SGDLS and CDR2 YYNGEE. This CDR3 region has 16 residues. Trimming cost V 6 bases and J 3 bases, with 20 bases left between them. The CDR3 coding sequence is TGTGCCAGCAACCCGGGACCCCCGTCGAATACAGATACGCAGTATTTT. Its protein product is CASNPGPPSNTDTQYF.

The chain joins TRBV28 to TRBJ2-7; TRBD1 matches at 8 bases. Germline V gene sequence: CDR1 MDHEN, CDR2 SYDVKM. The CDR3 has 13 amino acids. J was trimmed by 2 bases and V by 11 bases; bases with no gene match: 8. The CDR3: CASGRGPPYEQYF. The CDR3 nucleotides read TGTGCCTCGGGCAGGGGGCCTCCCTACGAGCAGTACTTC.

The chain is built from TRBV7-2 and TRBJ2-5, with D possibly matching TRBD1 (6 bases). This CDR3 contains 15 residues. The germline V gene has CDR1 SGHTA and CDR2 FQGNSA. V lost 1 base, J lost 4 bases, and 13 bases lay in between. The CDR3 coding sequence is TGTGCCAGCAGCTTAGTGAACAGGGCGCGAGAGACCCAGTACTTC. Translated, it gives CASSLVNRARETQYF.

The chain combines TRBV18 with TRBJ2-1; D unclear. Trimming cost V 1 base and J 0 bases, with 7 bases left between them. The CDR3 contains 15 residues. Germline V lookup: CDR1 KGHSH, CDR2 LQKENI. The CDR3 loop is CASSPQEFSYNEQFF. CDR3 DNA: TGTGCCAGCTCACCACAGGAGTTCTCCTACAATGAGCAGTTCTTC.

The chain carries TRBV7-8 and TRBJ2-5; D gene ambiguous. CDR1 is SGHVS, CDR2 FQNEAQ, per germline. This CDR3 contains 14 residues. V shed 2 bases and J shed 5 bases, with 12 bases lying between them. The CDR3 here is CASSLRNPKETQYF. DNA of the CDR3: TGTGCCAGCAGCTTACGCAACCCCAAGGAGACCCAGTACTTC.

This clone was detected only a few times. Different DNA sequences within this sample yield the same CDR3. This chain joins TRBV5-1 and TRBJ2-3; no definite D call. Germline lookup yields CDR1 SGHRS and CDR2 YFSETQ. This CDR3 has 13 residues. The V gene lost 4 bases and the J gene lost 3 bases, with 9 bases spanning the gap. The CDR3 nucleotides are TGCGCCAGCAGCCCAGGATCTACAGATACGCAGTATTTT. The encoded protein is CASSPGSTDTQYF.

This chain connects TRBV7-8 to TRBJ2-5; 11 bases agree with TRBD2. Germline CDR1 and CDR2: SGHVS and FQNEAQ. CDR3 length: 15 residues. V trimming: 5 bases; J trimming: 4 bases; junction bases outside the gene matches: 6. The chain's CDR3 is CASSLTSGSRETQYF. CDR3 in DNA: TGTGCCAGCAGCCTAACTAGCGGGAGTAGAGAGACCCAGTACTTC.

V gene TRBV11-2 combines with J gene TRBJ2-7; 7 nucleotides line up with TRBD2. The CDR3 length is 13 residues. From germline, CDR1 is SGHAT and CDR2 FQNNGV. The trim removed 7 bases at V and 0 bases at J, leaving 3 bases unmatched. Written as DNA, the CDR3 is TGTGCCAGCAAAGCGGGGAGCTCCTACGAGCAGTACTTC. It yields the protein CASKAGSSYEQYF.

The sample holds a few counts of this clone. This rearrangement joins TRBV19 to TRBJ2-1; 9 bases are a match to TRBD2. The CDR3 contains 19 residues. Germline V lookup: CDR1 LNHDA, CDR2 SQIVND (reference sequence). V trimming: 3 bases; J trimming: 8 bases; junction bases outside the gene matches: 20. CDR3 DNA sequence: TGTGCCAGTAGTATGTGGCTAGCGGGAAAAAAAGCTTATTGGGATGAGCAGTTCTTC. It codes for CASSMWLAGKKAYWDEQFF.

This clone has just a few counts. The sample contains more than one DNA sequence encoding this CDR3. The chain uses TRBV5-1 and TRBJ2-7; no reliable D call. Trimming took 0 bases from V and 2 from J, leaving 3 bases between them. The CDR3 spans 12 residues. Germline V gene lookup returns CDR1 SGHRS and CDR2 YFSETQ. CDR3 DNA sequence: TGCGCCAGCAGCTTGGTCGCCTACGAGCAGTACTTC. This codes for CASSLVAYEQYF.

A few counts support this clone. The rearrangement uses TRBV18 and TRBJ1-4, with D perhaps matching TRBD1 (5 bases). The CDR3 is made up of 14 amino acids. Germline CDR1 KGHSH, CDR2 LQKENI. With 2 bases removed from V and 5 bases from J, the gap between germline ends came to 9 bases. The DNA for the CDR3 is TGTGCCAGCTCACCAGGGACGGCAAATGAAAAACTGTTTTTT. It encodes CASSPGTANEKLFF. The whole variable domain, remainder taken from reference TRBV18 and TRBJ1-4, is NAGVMQNPRHLVRRRGQEARLRCSPMKGHSHVYWYRQLPEEGLKFMVYLQKENIIDESGMPKERFSAEFPKEGPSILRIQQVVRGDSAAYFCASSPGTANEKLFFGSGTQLSVL.

This clone was recorded a few times. The chain has TRBV11-2 and TRBJ2-1; D not resolved. Trimming pared 2 bases from V and 4 bases from J, leaving 12 bases between. CDR1 and CDR2 (germline): SGHAT, FQNNGV. This CDR3 has 15 residues. The CDR3 loop reads CASSLQHATYNEQFF. In DNA form, the CDR3 reads TGTGCCAGCAGCTTACAACACGCGACTTACAATGAGCAGTTCTTC.

Details on this clone: This specimen includes other DNA sequences encoding the same CDR3. The gene calls are TRBV7-3 and TRBJ1-1; D not certain. The CDR3 runs to 13 residues. Germline CDR1 is SGHTA and CDR2 is FQGTGA. The germline V and J ends were trimmed by 5 bases and 0 bases, with 7 bases remaining between them. This CDR3 reads CASSLHMNTEAFF. The CDR3 DNA follows: TGTGCCAGCAGCCTTCACATGAACACTGAAGCTTTCTTT.

This clone was counted only a few times. V usage is TRBV5-6 and J usage is TRBJ2-1; D is ambiguous. Trimming removed 5 bases from V and 5 bases from J, with 20 bases in between. CDR1 and CDR2 from the germline V gene are SGHDT and YYEEEE. This CDR3 contains 16 residues. The CDR3: CASRIFASAGDNEQFF. The CDR3 bases are TGTGCCAGCAGGATATTTGCTAGTGCCGGAGACAATGAGCAGTTCTTC.

This chain links TRBV6-1 with TRBJ2-3, with D possibly matching TRBD2 (5 bases). The CDR3 loop spans 14 amino acids. The germline CDR1 and CDR2 sequences are MNHNS and SASEGT. V was shortened by 5 bases and J by 6 bases, with 15 bases between the two germline ends. CDR3 in DNA: TGTGCCAGCAGTTGGGGAGCTAGTAGCGATACGCAGTATTTT. Translated, it gives CASSWGASSDTQYF.

This clone occurred a few times. The chain is built from TRBV15 and TRBJ2-1; 14 bases are a match to TRBD2. CDR3 size: 15 residues. The trim removed 2 bases at V and 15 bases at J, leaving 9 bases unmatched. CDR1 is LNHNV, CDR2 YYDKDF, per germline (reference sequence). The CDR3 DNA reads TGTGCCACCAGCAGAACCGGGACTAGCGGGAGTCAGTGGTTCTTC. Translating gives CATSRTGTSGSQWFF.

This clone turned up a few times. Likely a read error: the CDR3 ends without its conserved phenylalanine or tryptophan. No DNA is shown, since the ends of the CDR3 on it are uncertain; the CDR3 is the one TCRdb lists. The V and J genes are TRBV7-9 and TRBJ2-7; TRBD2, the D gene given by the table, was not confirmed from the DNA. The CDR3 contains 14 residues when both ends are counted. Germline V gives CDR1 SEHNR, CDR2 FQNEAQ (reference sequence). The CDR3 here is CASSSGLADVPNET.

In DNA form, the CDR3 reads TGTGCCAGCAGCTCAAAGCAGATCACAGATACGCAGTATTTT. Amino acids: CASSSKQITDTQYF. V is TRBV7-9 and J is TRBJ2-3, with D unclear. This CDR3 region has 14 residues. The V and J ends lost 4 bases and 2 bases respectively, with 10 bases between them. Germline-derived CDR1 and CDR2 are SEHNR and FQNEAQ (reference sequence). The whole variable domain, filled in from reference TRBV7-9 and TRBJ2-3, reads DTGVSQNPRHKITKRGQNVTFRCDPISEHNRLYWYRQTLGQGPEFLTYFQNEAQLEKSRLLSDRFSAERPKGSFSTLEIQRTEQGDSAMYLCASSSKQITDTQYFGPGTRLTVL.